The 11 T cell receptor beta chains below all came from one sample that was sequenced in a study of T-cell reconstitution after alpha-beta-depleted transplantation in children. As it was prepared, the TCRbeta library received unique molecular identifiers. MiXCR was run by TCRdb on the PCR reads, yielding one entry per CDR3 protein. In the table there are 450,000 to 500,000 distinct CDR3 sequences, roughly an eighth of which are singletons. The source material was PBMCs from the stem cell graft donor, sampled from the stem cell graft. The origin of the receptors is a human donor who donated a stem cell graft to a child with combined immunodeficiency.

This clonotype has ten or more counts. The chain combines TRBV29-1 with TRBJ2-7; D is unclear. This CDR3 region has 14 residues. From germline, CDR1 is SQVTM and CDR2 ANQGSEA. Here the CDR3 DNA reads TGCAGGCGGACCAGACCATCCTGGGGCTACGAGCAGTACTTC. Its translation: CRRTRPSWGYEQYF.

V gene TRBV6-5 combines with J gene TRBJ2-2, with D perhaps TRBD2 (6 bases). Germline loops: CDR1 MNHEY, CDR2 SVGAGI. The CDR3 sequence is 14 residues long. Trimming pared 2 bases from V and 3 bases from J, leaving 7 bases between. This chain's CDR3 is CASSYGEDTGELFF. CDR3 bases: TGTGCCAGCAGTTACGGGGAGGACACCGGGGAGCTGTTTTTT.

This chain uses TRBV30 with TRBJ2-2; D gene uncertain. Germline CDR1 and CDR2: GTSNPN and SVGIG (reference sequence). Trimming left V 0 bases short and J 6 bases short, with 8 bases between. The CDR3 loop spans 13 amino acids. CDR3 DNA sequence: TGTGCCTGGAGTGTAGTTCTCGCCGGGGAGCTGTTTTTT. It is translated as CAWSVVLAGELFF.

This clonotype was detected ten times or more. The J gene is TRBJ2-3, the V gene TRBV5-1; tentatively, D is TRBD1 (6 bases). The CDR3 contains 14 residues. V was pared by 1 base and J by 4 bases, with 10 bases between. Per germline, CDR1 SGHRS and CDR2 YFSETQ. CDR3 nucleotide sequence: TGCGCCAGCAGCTTGCCGCAGGGGCCAGATACGCAGTATTTT. It codes for CASSLPQGPDTQYF.

This clonotype occurred a few times. The chain is built from TRBV7-9 and TRBJ1-5; D is undetermined. Trimming took off 8 bases at V and 0 bases at J, with 14 bases between the two ends. Germline V gene data show CDR1 as SEHNR and CDR2 as FQNEAQ (reference sequence). This CDR3 spans 15 amino acids. The DNA for the CDR3 is TGTGCCAGCTCGGGCCAGCCCTATAGCAATCAGCCCCAGCATTTT. It yields the protein CASSGQPYSNQPQHF.

This clonotype was seen a single time. This chain links TRBV18 with TRBJ1-2, with D perhaps matching TRBD1 (5 bases). Trimming left V 6 bases short and J 0 bases short, with 17 bases between. The CDR3 has 16 amino acids. Germline loops: CDR1 KGHSH, CDR2 LQKENI. The CDR3 DNA sequence: TGTGCCAGCTCCCCGGCAATGGGGCCATCTAACTATGGCTACACCTTC. Translating it yields CASSPAMGPSNYGYTF.

V gene TRBV10-3 combines with J gene TRBJ2-3; TRBD1 agrees at 7 bases. This CDR3 has 15 amino acids. V lost 3 bases to trimming and J lost 2 bases; unmatched junction nucleotides: 5. Germline assignment: CDR1 ENHRY and CDR2 SYGVKD. Written as DNA, the CDR3 is TGTGCCATCAGTGACCGGGACAGAGACACAGATACGCAGTATTTT. Its translation: CAISDRDRDTDTQYF.

This clonotype has a count of ten or more. The chain links TRBV5-5 to TRBJ1-1, with D maybe TRBD1 (6 bases). CDR3 length equals 13 residues. The V end was cut by 4 bases, the J end by 0 bases, with 7 bases between. Germline lookup yields CDR1 SGHKS and CDR2 YYEKEE (reference sequence). CDR3 sequence (DNA): TGTGCCAGCAGCGGACAGCTGAACACTGAAGCTTTCTTT. It encodes CASSGQLNTEAFF.

This clonotype was counted only a few times. V is TRBV24-1 and J is TRBJ2-7; 12 bases are shared with TRBD2. The CDR3 covers 19 residues. CDR1 KGHDR and CDR2 SFDVKD come from the germline V gene. Germline trimming cut 3 bases from V and 1 base from J; bases unmatched to any gene: 12. The CDR3 sequence is CATSDPTNPGTSGSYEQYF. As DNA, the CDR3 is TGTGCCACCAGTGATCCAACTAATCCGGGGACTAGCGGGTCCTACGAGCAGTACTTC.

In this sample, this clonotype turned up many times. The chain has TRBV12-3 or TRBV12-4 and TRBJ1-1; the D is unclear. The CDR3 has 12 residues. V lost 4 bases to trimming and J lost 7 bases, with 10 bases between them. The CDR3 DNA is TGTGCCAGCAGTTGGCAGCTAGTTGAAGCTTTCTTT. Residues: CASSWQLVEAFF.

This clonotype was seen ten or more times. V and J are TRBV28 and TRBJ2-1; 8 nucleotides agree with TRBD2. Per the germline V gene, CDR1 is MDHEN and CDR2 is SYDVKM. The junction had 7 bases not matched to a gene; V was cut back by 8 bases and J by 4 bases. The CDR3 is 14 amino acids. CDR3: CASYSRGVYNEQFF. The CDR3 nucleotides are TGTGCCAGCTACTCGCGGGGGGTATACAATGAGCAGTTCTTC.